This T cell receptor beta chain was identified in a study of blood T cell repertoires in COVID-19. Study-wide background: Whether acute or convalescent, the COVID-19 samples came from the United States, Italy and Spain. The cDNA or gDNA used as material had been derived from T cells, B-cell-depleted T cells, or PBMCs.

In the source study's methods: The authors estimated nucleated cell counts from reference gene primer amplification. Profiling relied on immunoSEQ multiplex PCR, and the TCRdb table lists in-frame clones only, not all of them. The V and J calls and the clone size are those of that table, but D and trimming were determined from the DNA. The data hold approximately 300,000 clones, with about 85% observed a single time. Germline V gives CDR1 MDHEN, CDR2 SYDVKM. The V and J ends lost 3 bases and 9 bases respectively, with 8 bases between them. The CDR3 runs 12 residues. Self-reported history from a screening survey and questionnaire set each donor's cohort.

The TCR sequence derives from a woman under 40 who had been exposed to COVID-19. This chain links TRBV28 with TRBJ1-4; D call uncertain. The sequencing input was PBMCs or T cells enriched from blood (not recorded which). The CDR3 bases are TGTGCCAGCAGTTTCTTTGAGCAAAAACTGTTTTTT. Amino acid sequence: CASSFFEQKLFF.